This paragraph reports one T cell receptor (beta chain). The target antigen is unknown. The data are from a study of yellow fever vaccine responses in identical twins. TCRdb re-called the RT-PCR reads through MiXCR, storing one row per CDR3 protein. The sample contains 2,500 to 3,000 distinct CDR3 sequences, around 89% of which appear only once. Study conclusions and caveats: Reports say the vaccine T cell response in twins looked partly convergent and partly personalized.

Trimming left V 0 bases short and J 1 base short, with 12 bases between. The CDR3 sequence is 16 residues long. Germline assignment: CDR1 LGHNT and CDR2 FRNRAP. This receptor was identified in a female donor who received the yellow fever vaccine. The sequencing here drew on T cells from blood (PBMCs), unsorted or a sorted subset (not recorded which), taken before or after yellow fever vaccination (not recorded which). This chain uses TRBV12-5 with TRBJ1-1; D uncertain. The CDR3 loop is CASGLVPGPQNTEAFF. Written as DNA, the CDR3 is TGTGCTAGTGGTTTGGTACCTGGACCGCAGAACACTGAAGCTTTCTTT.